One and the same sample provided the 20 T cell receptor beta chains below, sequenced in a study of blood T cells in healthy people across ages. A second about 7 to 12 cycle PCR used barcoded and J-beta primers. TCRdb processed the 5' RACE reads anew with MiXCR; each CDR3 protein has one entry. This sample has some 860,000 distinct CDR3 sequences; 56% occur once, and the top ten carry roughly 24%. The sample comprised blood. These receptors were obtained from a man aged 35 to 55 in good health.

For this clonotype: Relative to the germline gene, one junction end is altered; a read error may explain this. The rearrangement links TRBV4-3 to TRBJ2-4, with 8 bases lining up with TRBD2. CDR3 length equals 16 residues. Germline V gene sequence: CDR1 LGHNA, CDR2 YSLEER. Here the CDR3 DNA reads TGCGCCGGCAGCCAAGAGGCAGTAGCGGGGCGGGTGGAGCAGTACTTC. It codes for CAGSQEAVAGRVEQYF.

The chain couples TRBV20-1 to TRBJ2-3; 8 positions match TRBD2. CDR1 and CDR2 (germline): DFQATT, SNEGSKA (reference sequence). Germline trimming cut 4 bases from V and 11 bases from J; bases unmatched to any gene: 20. The CDR3 runs 16 residues. For the CDR3, the DNA is TGCAGTGCTAAGAGTCAAGCGGGAGAGAGCCGCAATAGGCAGTATTTT. Its translation: CSAKSQAGESRNRQYF.

With regard to this clonotype: The junction differs from germline at one of its ends, possibly a read error. This sequence joins TRBV11-3 and TRBJ2-5, with D tentatively TRBD2 (5 bases). The CDR3 loop spans 17 amino acids. Germline V gene sequence: CDR1 SGHNT, CDR2 YENEEA. CDR3 sequence: CASSLALRYVGGETQYF. The CDR3 bases are TGTGCCAGTAGCTTAGCACTCCGATATGTAGGCGGGGAGACCCAGTACTTC.

This clonotype was counted a few times. The chain joins TRBV2 to TRBJ2-1; 11 nucleotides match TRBD2. The CDR3 totals 15 residues. V lost 10 bases to trimming and J lost 9 bases; unmatched junction nucleotides: 14. Germline loops: CDR1 SNHLY, CDR2 FYNNEI. CDR3 loop: CANKEGLAVVGEQFF. The CDR3 DNA sequence: TGTGCCAACAAAGAGGGACTAGCGGTCGTGGGTGAGCAGTTCTTC.

This clonotype has a handful of counts. CDR3 protein: CASSFRGAINTEAFF. CDR3 nucleotide sequence: TGTGCCAGCAGTTTCCGGGGGGCAATCAACACTGAAGCTTTCTTT. The rearrangement joins TRBV27 to TRBJ1-1, with D tentatively TRBD1 (6 bases). V was cut by 3 bases and J by 2 bases, with 13 bases left in between. This CDR3 has 15 amino acids. Germline V gene sequence: CDR1 MNHEY, CDR2 SMNVEV (reference sequence).

The rearrangement links TRBV6-1 to TRBJ2-2; D is possibly TRBD1 or TRBD2 (5 bases each). Trimming cost V 2 bases and J 8 bases, with 12 bases left between them. Looked up from germline, CDR1 is MNHNS and CDR2 is SASEGT. The CDR3 runs 14 residues. As DNA, the CDR3 is TGTGCCAGCAGTGAACAGGGACCTCTAGGGGAGCTGTTTTTT. Its protein is CASSEQGPLGELFF.

The chain employs TRBV7-2 and TRBJ1-1; perhaps TRBD1 as D (5 bases). The CDR3 has 14 amino acids. Trimming shortened V by 1 base and J by 9 bases, and 15 bases separated the two germline ends. In germline, CDR1 is SGHTA, CDR2 FQGNSA. CDR3 region: CASSLEAQGRQAFF. CDR3 nucleotides: TGTGCCAGCAGCTTAGAAGCCCAGGGTCGTCAAGCTTTCTTT.

V is TRBV20-1 and J is TRBJ2-5, with D possibly TRBD1 on 5 matching bases. Germline V gene lookup returns CDR1 DFQATT and CDR2 SNEGSKA (reference sequence). The CDR3 runs to 12 residues. The V gene lost 6 bases and the J gene lost 3 bases, with 11 bases spanning the gap. The CDR3 loop reads CSAPVREETQYF. The CDR3 coding sequence is TGCAGTGCCCCCGTCAGGGAAGAGACCCAGTACTTC.

The rearrangement uses TRBV6-5 and TRBJ2-5, with 7 bases that match TRBD2. Looked up from germline, CDR1 is MNHEY and CDR2 is SVGAGI. Germline trimming cut 8 bases from V and 4 bases from J; bases unmatched to any gene: 7. CDR3 size: 13 residues. The DNA for the CDR3 is TGTGCCAGCGGCCAGTGGGAGGGAGAGACCCAGTACTTC. Amino acids: CASGQWEGETQYF.

The rearrangement joins TRBV6-5 to TRBJ2-7; 13 bases fit TRBD2. After removal of 4 bases from V and 7 bases from J, the junction contained 22 bases not matched to a gene. Germline CDR1 MNHEY, CDR2 SVGAGI. This CDR3 is built from 20 residues. This CDR3 is CASSSIRRGLAGVIGNEQYF. In nucleotides, the CDR3 is TGTGCCAGCAGTTCGATCCGCCGCGGACTAGCGGGAGTAATCGGCAATGAGCAGTACTTC.

This rearrangement joins TRBV12-3 or TRBV12-4 to TRBJ2-1; 8 nucleotides match TRBD2. The CDR3 covers 13 residues. The V and J ends lost 4 bases and 8 bases, in that order; junction bases with no gene match: 4. CDR3 bases: TGTGCCAGCAGTTCGGGGGGGGGCGATGAGCAGTTCTTC. It encodes CASSSGGGDEQFF.

The chain carries TRBV27 and TRBJ2-3; 8 nucleotides match TRBD2. This CDR3 has 15 amino acids. Germline V gene data show CDR1 as MNHEY and CDR2 as SMNVEV (reference sequence). The J segment lost 2 bases and the V segment lost 2 bases, leaving 3 bases of the junction unmatched. Here the CDR3 reads CASSLAGRATDTQYF. Here the CDR3 DNA reads TGTGCCAGCAGTTTAGCCGGGAGGGCCACAGATACGCAGTATTTT.

This clonotype was detected once. V is TRBV20-1 and J is TRBJ1-1; perhaps TRBD1 as D (5 bases). The V end lost 3 bases, the J end lost 7 bases, and 18 bases lay between the germline ends. This CDR3 has 14 residues. Germline V gene lookup returns CDR1 DFQATT and CDR2 SNEGSKA (reference sequence). The CDR3 coding sequence is TGCAGTGCTAGGTCCCCGGACGGTGGGGGTGAAGCTTTCTTT. It translates to CSARSPDGGGEAFF.

The CDR3 nucleotides are TGCGCCAGCCGGGTCACGGGGGCCAAAGAGACCCAGTACTTC. Translating it yields CASRVTGAKETQYF. This chain connects TRBV5-1 to TRBJ2-5; D is tentatively TRBD1 or TRBD2 (6 bases each). The CDR3 spans 14 residues. V dropped 7 bases and J dropped 3 bases, with 16 bases sitting between them. Germline lookup yields CDR1 SGHRS and CDR2 YFSETQ.

The chain recombines TRBV5-1 with TRBJ2-3, with 9 bases lining up with TRBD2. This CDR3 region has 17 residues. With 3 bases clipped from V and 5 bases from J, the junction kept 13 bases outside the gene matches. Germline loops: CDR1 SGHRS, CDR2 YFSETQ. This chain's CDR3 is CASSSGLSGRTEDTQYF. The CDR3 coding sequence is TGCGCCAGCAGCTCCGGGCTTAGCGGGAGAACTGAAGATACGCAGTATTTT.

This chain uses TRBV2 with TRBJ2-1; weak D call: TRBD2 (6 bases). The CDR3 has 16 amino acids. Trimming took 4 bases from V and 4 from J, leaving 17 bases between them. The germline CDR1 and CDR2 sequences are SNHLY and FYNNEI. CDR3 nucleotide sequence: TGTGCCAGCAGTGTGCCCAGTCCGACTAGTTACAATGAGCAGTTCTTC. Translating it yields CASSVPSPTSYNEQFF. The entire variable domain, with the rest obtained from reference TRBV2 and TRBJ2-1, is as follows: EPEVTQTPSHQVTQMGQEVILRCVPISNHLYFYWYRQILGQKVEFLVSFYNNEISEKSEIFDDQFSVERPDGSNFTLKIRSTKLEDSAMYFCASSVPSPTSYNEQFFGPGTRLTVL.

This rearrangement joins TRBV30 to TRBJ1-1, with TRBD1 identical over 9 bases. The germline gives CDR1 GTSNPN, CDR2 SVGIG (reference sequence). The CDR3 is made up of 14 amino acids. Unmatched junction bases numbered 11, after V lost 4 bases and J lost 8 bases. CDR3 sequence reads: CAWMRGQGVGEAFF. The CDR3 DNA is TGTGCCTGGATGCGGGGACAGGGCGTCGGGGAAGCTTTCTTT.

A remark on this clonotype: This may be a read error: a much more frequent sequence differs by one nucleotide. CDR3: CASSSVPGDRADTQYF. In DNA, the CDR3 is TGTGCCAGCAGCTCAGTACCGGGGGATCGCGCAGATACGCAGTATTTT. This rearrangement joins TRBV7-2 to TRBJ2-3; a weak D match, TRBD2 (6 bases). V was trimmed by 4 bases and J by 4 bases, leaving 18 bases between them. This CDR3 comprises 16 residues. Germline loops: CDR1 SGHTA, CDR2 FQGNSA.

Details on this clonotype: Relative to the germline gene, one junction end is altered; a read error may explain this. This chain uses TRBV10-3 with TRBJ2-7; possibly TRBD1 for D (5 bases). The CDR3 is made up of 16 amino acids. Germline values: CDR1 ENHRY, CDR2 SYGVKD. The DNA of the CDR3 is TGTGCCATCAGTGCAAGACAGAGTCCCTACTCCTATGAGCAGTACTTC. Its translation: CAISARQSPYSYEQYF.

V is TRBV27 and J is TRBJ2-1; 7 bases agree with TRBD1. V gave up 7 bases and J gave up 0 bases; unmatched junction bases: 6. The CDR3 covers 15 residues. The germline V gene has CDR1 MNHEY and CDR2 SMNVEV (reference sequence). In DNA form, the CDR3 reads TGTGCCAGCACCTTTGGGACAGACTCCTACAATGAGCAGTTCTTC. This codes for CASTFGTDSYNEQFF.